Below are 23 T cell receptor beta chains sequenced from a single sample in a study of blood T cell repertoires in COVID-19. Here immunoSEQ multiplex PCR was the method, and the copy in TCRdb shows in-frame clones only, minus some. The sample includes 120,000 or so clones, approximately 80% of them seen just once. The sample was peripheral blood. Receptors were obtained from a woman between 45 and 60 years old with acute or convalescent COVID-19.

The chain is built from TRBV12-3 or TRBV12-4 and TRBJ2-5; D is ambiguous. The CDR3 sequence is 13 residues long. Between the trimmed V and J ends, which lost 3 bases and 6 bases, there was a span of 11 bases. CDR3 sequence reads: CASSFSVSQTQYF. The CDR3 region has the DNA TGTGCCAGCAGTTTTTCGGTCTCACAGACCCAGTACTTC.

V usage is TRBV6-4 and J usage is TRBJ1-1; no clear D. CDR1 is MRHNA, CDR2 SNTAGT, per germline. V was shortened by 5 bases and J by 2 bases, with 15 bases between the two germline ends. The CDR3 has 15 residues. CDR3 loop: CASSIRPGINTEAFF. The CDR3 nucleotides read TGTGCCAGCAGTATCCGGCCGGGAATTAACACTGAAGCTTTCTTT.

This chain joins TRBV6-5 and TRBJ1-6; D perhaps matches TRBD1 (5 bases). V lost 6 bases and J 8 bases, leaving 17 bases between the germline ends. CDR3 size: 15 residues. Germline V gene data show CDR1 as MNHEY and CDR2 as SVGAGI. CDR3 in amino acids: CASRDRSGFYSPLHF. DNA for the CDR3: TGTGCCAGCAGGGACCGATCAGGGTTTTATTCACCCCTCCACTTT.

The genes are TRBV6-6 and TRBJ1-2, with TRBD1 matching over 8 bases. Germline V gene sequence: CDR1 MNHNY, CDR2 SVGAGI (reference sequence). The V segment lost 6 bases and the J segment 4 bases; nucleotides outside the gene matches: 4. The CDR3 runs 13 residues. In DNA, the CDR3 is TGTGCCAGCAGATATACAGGGGGCTATGGCTACACCTTC. Its translation: CASRYTGGYGYTF.

The chain employs TRBV11-2 and TRBJ1-2, with a possible D match to TRBD1 (6 bases). The CDR3 spans 18 residues. The V gene lost 4 bases and the J gene lost 2 bases, with 23 bases spanning the gap. Germline CDR1 reads SGHAT; CDR2 reads FQNNGV. The CDR3 nucleotides are TGTGCCAGCAGCTACCTTGGGCCCGACCGGGACACGAACTATGGCTACACCTTC. This gives the protein CASSYLGPDRDTNYGYTF.

The chain joins TRBV2 to TRBJ2-6; D unresolved. The V end lost 4 bases, the J end lost 14 bases, and 12 bases lay between the germline ends. Germline V CDR1 and CDR2: SNHLY, FYNNEI. The CDR3 contains 12 residues. This CDR3 reads CASSVQEGILTF. The CDR3 DNA is TGTGCCAGCAGTGTCCAGGAAGGCATCCTGACTTTC.

The count of this clone is one. The chain recombines TRBV19 with TRBJ1-1; unclear D gene. V was trimmed by 6 bases and J by 0 bases, leaving 8 bases between them. Germline lookup yields CDR1 LNHDA and CDR2 SQIVND (reference sequence). This CDR3 is built from 13 residues. The CDR3 region has the DNA TGTGCCAGTAGGGAACAGTTGAACACTGAAGCTTTCTTT. It codes for CASREQLNTEAFF. Full variable domain (remainder filled in from reference TRBV19 and TRBJ1-1): DGGITQSPKYLFRKEGQNVTLSCEQNLNHDAMYWYRQDPGQGLRLIYYSQIVNDFQKGDIAEGYSVSREKKESFPLTVTSAQKNPTAFYLCASREQLNTEAFFGQGTRLTVV.

This clone has just a few counts. V and J are TRBV3-1 (or the pseudogene TRBV3-2) and TRBJ1-1; 7 positions match TRBD1. Germline CDR1 is LGHDT and CDR2 is YNNKEL (reference sequence). V lost 8 bases to trimming and J lost 4 bases; unmatched junction nucleotides: 7. The length of the CDR3 is 13 residues. CDR3 DNA sequence: TGTGCCAGCCTTATACAGGGGAGCACTGAAGCTTTCTTT. It specifies CASLIQGSTEAFF.

The rearrangement links TRBV5-1 to TRBJ1-1; D may be TRBD1 (5 bases). The CDR3 length is 15 residues. The germline CDR1 and CDR2 sequences are SGHRS and YFSETQ. Trimming removed 2 bases from V and 2 bases from J, with 13 bases in between. This CDR3 is CASSLPRTPNTEAFF. CDR3 coding DNA: TGCGCCAGCAGCTTACCCAGGACACCCAACACTGAAGCTTTCTTT.

The V call is TRBV7-6, the J call TRBJ2-2; TRBD2 matches 8 bases. The V gene end was trimmed by 6 bases and the J gene end by 5 bases; junction bases not matched to a gene: 5. The CDR3 has 14 residues. The germline V gene has CDR1 SGHVS and CDR2 FNYEAQ. CDR3 bases: TGTGCCAGCAGAAACGGGAGGGAAACCGGGGAGCTGTTTTTT. Protein: CASRNGRETGELFF.

The rearrangement links TRBV29-1 to TRBJ1-5; D gene uncertain. The CDR3 contains 12 residues. In germline, CDR1 is SQVTM, CDR2 ANQGSEA. Trimming cost V 5 bases and J 5 bases, with 10 bases left between them. CDR3 sequence reads: CSVLTGDQPQHF. The CDR3 region has the DNA TGCAGCGTTTTAACCGGAGATCAGCCCCAGCATTTT.

The chain employs TRBV5-4 and TRBJ2-6; D gene ambiguous. V was shortened by 5 bases and J by 0 bases, with 6 bases between the two germline ends. Germline lookup yields CDR1 SGHNT and CDR2 YYREEE (reference sequence). The CDR3 length is 14 residues. CDR3 loop: CASRPSSGANVLTF. CDR3 DNA sequence: TGTGCCAGCAGACCCAGCTCTGGGGCCAACGTCCTGACTTTC. The whole variable domain, filled in from reference TRBV5-4 and TRBJ2-6, reads ETGVTQSPTHLIKTRGQQVTLRCSSQSGHNTVSWYQQALGQGPQFIFQYYREEENGRGNFPPRFSGLQFPNYSSELNVNALELDDSALYLCASRPSSGANVLTFGAGSRLTVL.

This clone was seen more than once but under ten times. The chain combines TRBV28 with TRBJ2-1; TRBD1 matches 8 bases. The trim removed 5 bases at V and 1 base at J, leaving 7 bases unmatched. Germline V gives CDR1 MDHEN, CDR2 SYDVKM. This CDR3 contains 16 residues. This CDR3 reads CASSDRGGISYNEQFF. DNA of the CDR3: TGTGCCAGCAGTGACAGGGGTGGGATTTCCTACAATGAGCAGTTCTTC.

The CDR3 loop is CASSLRSSEEQYF. The CDR3 region has the DNA TGTGCCAGCAGTTTAAGATCTAGCGAAGAGCAGTACTTC. The V call is TRBV27, the J call TRBJ2-7; possible D gene TRBD2, 6 bases. The CDR3 length is 13 residues. V lost 2 bases and J lost 7, with 12 bases in between. Germline V gene data show CDR1 as MNHEY and CDR2 as SMNVEV (reference sequence).

This clone was picked up a small number of times. CDR3 bases: TGCGCCAGCAGCCCGATCCTACAGGGGACTCGGAACTATGGCTACACCTTC. Its protein is CASSPILQGTRNYGYTF. The chain uses TRBV5-1 and TRBJ1-2, with 7 bases matching TRBD1. The junction had 14 bases not matched to a gene; V was cut back by 4 bases and J by 2 bases. CDR1 SGHRS and CDR2 YFSETQ come from the germline V gene. This CDR3 comprises 17 residues.

This chain connects TRBV28 to TRBJ2-7; weak D call: TRBD1 (7 bases). Germline values: CDR1 MDHEN, CDR2 SYDVKM. The CDR3 contains 15 residues. V was pared by 6 bases and J by 4 bases, with 19 bases between. In DNA, the CDR3 is TGTGCCAGCAGCCCCCCCGGAGGGGGCGTATACGAGCAGTACTTC. It yields the protein CASSPPGGGVYEQYF.

V gene TRBV28 combines with J gene TRBJ1-1, with 7 positions matching TRBD1. The CDR3 extends over 12 amino acids. Per germline, CDR1 MDHEN and CDR2 SYDVKM. Unmatched junction bases numbered 8, after V lost 11 bases and J lost 5 bases. CDR3 loop: CAAQGLGTEAFF. CDR3 bases: TGTGCCGCACAGGGGCTTGGGACTGAAGCTTTCTTT.

The rearrangement uses TRBV28 and TRBJ2-7, with 7 nucleotides matching TRBD1. The germline CDR1 and CDR2 sequences are MDHEN and SYDVKM. CDR3 length: 15 residues. Trimming removed 7 bases from V and 2 bases from J; junction bases left unmatched: 11. The CDR3 DNA sequence: TGTGCCAGCATGTCCAACGGACAGGTACCCTACGAGCAGTACTTC. Amino acid sequence: CASMSNGQVPYEQYF.

The chain carries TRBV7-9 and TRBJ2-3; D perhaps matches TRBD1 (5 bases). This CDR3 contains 15 residues. Trimming took off 5 bases at V and 4 bases at J, with 16 bases between the two ends. From germline, CDR1 is SEHNR and CDR2 FQNEAQ (reference sequence). The CDR3: CASSAFGQGADTQYF. The CDR3, as DNA: TGTGCCAGCAGCGCCTTCGGGCAGGGCGCAGATACGCAGTATTTT.

The rearrangement joins TRBV4-2 to TRBJ1-3; maybe TRBD1 (5 bases). Germline V lookup: CDR1 LGHNA, CDR2 YNFKEQ. Trimming removed 0 bases at V and 4 bases at J, with 13 bases between. The CDR3 runs 16 residues. This CDR3 reads CASSQEPPGLGNTIYF. Written as DNA, the CDR3 is TGTGCCAGCAGCCAAGAACCGCCAGGGTTAGGAAACACCATATATTTT.

The chain is built from TRBV3-1 (or the pseudogene TRBV3-2) and TRBJ2-5, with 7 bases aligning to TRBD2. Trimming removed 7 bases from V and 4 bases from J; junction bases left unmatched: 12. Per germline, CDR1 LGHDT and CDR2 YNNKEL (reference sequence). CDR3 length equals 15 residues. In DNA, the CDR3 is TGTGCCAGCACCCCAGGGCAGCGGGGATCAGAGACCCAGTACTTC. Protein product: CASTPGQRGSETQYF.

The rearrangement joins TRBV19 to TRBJ2-7, with TRBD2 as a possible D gene (6 bases). V was cut by 3 bases and J by 4 bases, with 13 bases left in between. The V gene's germline CDR1 is LNHDA and CDR2 SQIVND (reference sequence). The CDR3 contains 14 residues. CDR3 DNA: TGTGCCAGTAGTATGGAGGGAGGTGGGTACGAGCAGTACTTC. Translation: CASSMEGGGYEQYF.

The rearrangement links TRBV18 to TRBJ1-6, with D unclear. The ends were cut back, 2 bases at V and 8 bases at J, with 10 bases in the middle. Germline loops: CDR1 KGHSH, CDR2 LQKENI. The CDR3 loop spans 14 amino acids. CDR3 bases: TGTGCCAGCTCACCAGGAGGGATGGATTCACCCCTCCACTTT. Translation gives CASSPGGMDSPLHF.